The rows below give T cell receptor beta chains drawn from one sample of a study of molecular identifiers for immune sequencing clone quantification. TCRdb used MiXCR to reprocess the PCR reads, holding one entry per CDR3 protein. The sample lists about 40,000 distinct CDR3 sequences; approximately 17% were seen once. Sequenced: naive CD8+ T cells from blood, with Jurkat cell RNA spiked in. The receptor set was obtained from a human donor in good health. Some libraries in this study had Jurkat cell RNA spiked in. CDR3s leave out the opening cysteine and the closing phenylalanine or tryptophan.

v_call cdr3_aa
TRBV27 ASGASASSYEQY
TRBV29-1 SVEQGNTEAF
TRBV18 ASSPLAPSSYNEQF
TRBV28 ASSLSRDYLRSYEQY
TRBV4-1 ASSQETYTGELF
TRBV28 ASSFQGASLQPQH
TRBV29-1 SVRGGSGYEQY
TRBV19 ASSIAGTTSYEQY
TRBV9 TNSGVGNNEQF
TRBV28 ANRLGSRVQNNEQF